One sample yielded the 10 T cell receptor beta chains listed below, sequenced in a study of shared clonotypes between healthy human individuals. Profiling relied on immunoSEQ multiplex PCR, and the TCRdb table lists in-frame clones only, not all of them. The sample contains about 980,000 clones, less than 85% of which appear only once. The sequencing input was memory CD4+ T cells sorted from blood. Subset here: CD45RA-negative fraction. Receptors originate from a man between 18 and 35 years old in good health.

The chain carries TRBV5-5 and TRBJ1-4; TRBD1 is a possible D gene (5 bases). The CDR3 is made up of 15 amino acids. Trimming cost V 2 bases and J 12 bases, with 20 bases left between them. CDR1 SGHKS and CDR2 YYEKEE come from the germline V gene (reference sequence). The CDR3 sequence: CASSFSIQSRGELFF. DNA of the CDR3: TGTGCCAGCAGCTTCTCTATCCAGTCCCGGGGGGAACTGTTTTTT. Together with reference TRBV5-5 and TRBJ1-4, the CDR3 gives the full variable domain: DAGVTQSPTHLIKTRGQQVTLRCSPISGHKSVSWYQQVLGQGPQFIFQYYEKEERGRGNFPDRFSARQFPNYSSELNVNALLLGDSALYLCASSFSIQSRGELFFGSGTQLSVL.

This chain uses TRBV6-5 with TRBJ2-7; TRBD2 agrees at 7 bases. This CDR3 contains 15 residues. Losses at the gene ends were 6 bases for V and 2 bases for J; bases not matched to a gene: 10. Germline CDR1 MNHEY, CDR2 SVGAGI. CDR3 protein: CASRKRASGPYEQYF. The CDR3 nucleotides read TGTGCCAGCAGGAAGAGGGCTAGCGGACCCTACGAGCAGTACTTC.

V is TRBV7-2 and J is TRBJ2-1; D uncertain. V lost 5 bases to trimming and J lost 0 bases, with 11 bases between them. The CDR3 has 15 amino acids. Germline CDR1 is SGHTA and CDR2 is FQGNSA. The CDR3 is CASSPRVPSYNEQFF. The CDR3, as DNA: TGTGCCAGCAGCCCAAGGGTGCCCTCCTACAATGAGCAGTTCTTC.

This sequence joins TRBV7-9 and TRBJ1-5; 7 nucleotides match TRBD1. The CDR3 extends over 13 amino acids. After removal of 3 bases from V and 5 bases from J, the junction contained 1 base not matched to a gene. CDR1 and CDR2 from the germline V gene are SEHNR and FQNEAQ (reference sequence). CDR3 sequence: CASSFQGDQPQHF. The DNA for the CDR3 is TGTGCCAGCAGCTTCCAGGGGGATCAGCCCCAGCATTTT.

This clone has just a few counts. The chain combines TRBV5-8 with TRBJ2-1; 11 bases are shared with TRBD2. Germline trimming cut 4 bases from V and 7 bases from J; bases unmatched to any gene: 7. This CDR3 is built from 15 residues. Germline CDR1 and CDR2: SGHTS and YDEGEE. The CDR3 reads CASSPGTSGTNEQFF. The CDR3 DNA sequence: TGTGCCAGCAGCCCTGGGACTAGCGGTACAAATGAGCAGTTCTTC. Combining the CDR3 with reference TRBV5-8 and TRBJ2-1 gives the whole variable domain EAGVTQSPTHLIKTRGQQATLRCSPISGHTSVYWYQQALGLGLQFLLWYDEGEERNRGNFPPRFSGRQFPNYSSELNVNALELEDSALYLCASSPGTSGTNEQFFGPGTRLTVL.

The CDR3 loop is CASSLRLLNGEQFF. As DNA, the CDR3 is TGTGCCAGCAGCTTACGCCTCCTTAATGGAGAGCAGTTCTTC. The chain links TRBV7-2 to TRBJ2-1; no clear D. V was trimmed by 2 bases and J by 10 bases, leaving 15 bases between them. The CDR3 has 14 residues. Germline loops: CDR1 SGHTA, CDR2 FQGNSA.

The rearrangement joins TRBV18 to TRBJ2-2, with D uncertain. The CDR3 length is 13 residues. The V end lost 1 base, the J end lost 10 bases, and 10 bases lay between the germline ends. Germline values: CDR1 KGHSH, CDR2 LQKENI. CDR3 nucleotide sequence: TGTGCCAGCTCACCACGAGCCTCCGAGGAGCTGTTTTTT. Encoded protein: CASSPRASEELFF.

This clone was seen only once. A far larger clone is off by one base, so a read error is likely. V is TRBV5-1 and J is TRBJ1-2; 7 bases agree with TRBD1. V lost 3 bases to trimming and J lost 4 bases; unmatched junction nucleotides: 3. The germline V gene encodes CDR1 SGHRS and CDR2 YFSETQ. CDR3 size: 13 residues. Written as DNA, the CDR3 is TGCGCCAGCAGCTCCCGGGACAGCTATGGCTACACCTTC. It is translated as CASSSRDSYGYTF.

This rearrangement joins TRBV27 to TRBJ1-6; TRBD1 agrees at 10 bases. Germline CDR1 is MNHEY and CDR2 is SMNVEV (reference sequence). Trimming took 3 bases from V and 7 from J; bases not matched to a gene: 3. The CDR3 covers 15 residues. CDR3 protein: CASSFETGGNSPLHF. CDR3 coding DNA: TGTGCCAGCAGTTTTGAGACAGGGGGCAATTCACCCCTCCACTTT.

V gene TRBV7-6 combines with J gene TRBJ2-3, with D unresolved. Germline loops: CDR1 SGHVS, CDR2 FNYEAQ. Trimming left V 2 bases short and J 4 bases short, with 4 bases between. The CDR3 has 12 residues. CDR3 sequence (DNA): TGTGCCAGCAGCTTAACTTCAGATACGCAGTATTTT. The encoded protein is CASSLTSDTQYF. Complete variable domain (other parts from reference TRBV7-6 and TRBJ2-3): GAGVSQSPRYKVTKRGQDVALRCDPISGHVSLYWYRQALGQGPEFLTYFNYEAQQDKSGLPNDRFSAERPEGSISTLTIQRTEQRDSAMYRCASSLTSDTQYFGPGTRLTVL.